One and the same sample provided the 23 T cell receptor beta chains below, sequenced in a study of monozygotic twins with inflammatory bowel disease. From its re-call of the 5' RACE reads, TCRdb lists each CDR3 protein once, without DNA. This sample's table reports hundreds of thousands of distinct CDR3 sequences. Input material: blood. The receptors were sampled from a human donor with ulcerative colitis or Crohn's disease, or a healthy co-twin of an affected twin (not recorded which).

Here the CDR3 reads CASSPGQDSYNEQFF. The chain employs TRBV18 and TRBJ2-1; TCRdb gives TRBD1 as the D gene, but with no DNA this cannot be confirmed. The CDR3 sequence is 15 residues long. Germline lookup yields CDR1 KGHSH and CDR2 LQKENI.

The J gene is TRBJ1-1, the V gene TRBV25-1. CDR1 and CDR2 from the germline V gene are MGHDK and SYGVNS. The CDR3 runs to 12 residues. The CDR3 is CASGPGGTEAFF.

The chain employs TRBV3-1 and TRBJ1-1. The V gene's germline CDR1 is LGHDT and CDR2 YNNKEL (reference sequence). The CDR3 consists of 13 residues. The CDR3 region is CASSQVGNPEAFF.

The chain couples TRBV7-3 to TRBJ2-7; TCRdb outputs TRBD1, but without DNA this stays unchecked. The germline V gene has CDR1 SGHTA and CDR2 FQGTGA. This CDR3 region has 15 residues. CDR3 residues: CASSLNAGADYEQYF.

The chain has TRBV11-2 and TRBJ1-4; TCRdb indicates TRBD1, and absent DNA this call remains unverified. The V gene's germline CDR1 is SGHAT and CDR2 FQNNGV. The CDR3 totals 14 residues. The CDR3 here is CASTPGRIGEKLFF. Variable domain in full (rest from reference TRBV11-2 and TRBJ1-4): EAGVAQSPRYKIIEKRQSVAFWCNPISGHATLYWYQQILGQGPKLLIQFQNNGVVDDSQLPKDRFSAERLKGVDSTLKIQPAKLEDSAVYLCASTPGRIGEKLFFGSGTQLSVL.

V is TRBV11-3 and J is TRBJ2-7; no DNA is available, so the TRBD1 call from TCRdb remains unchecked. The CDR3 contains 15 residues. Germline values: CDR1 SGHNT, CDR2 YENEEA. CDR3 in amino acids: CAGSLAFGTGHEQYF. The full variable domain, completed using reference TRBV11-3 and TRBJ2-7, is EAGVVQSPRYKIIEKKQPVAFWCNPISGHNTLYWYLQNLGQGPELLIRYENEEAVDDSQLPKDRFSAERLKGVDSTLKIQPAELGDSAVYLCAGSLAFGTGHEQYFGPGTRLTVT.

The chain joins TRBV29-1 to TRBJ1-1; TCRdb's D call, TRBD1, is unchecked because there is no DNA. The germline CDR1 and CDR2 sequences are SQVTM and ANQGSEA. The CDR3 is 11 residues long. The CDR3: CSVRTLAEAFF. Complete variable domain (other parts from reference TRBV29-1 and TRBJ1-1): SAVISQKPSRDICQRGTSLTIQCQVDSQVTMMFWYRQQPGQSLTLIATANQGSEATYESGFVIDKFPISRPNLTFSTLTVSNMSPEDSSIYLCSVRTLAEAFFGQGTRLTVV.

The chain employs TRBV6-1 and TRBJ1-4; lacking DNA, the TRBD1 call made by TCRdb goes unchecked. The length of the CDR3 is 15 residues. Germline V gene lookup returns CDR1 MNHNS and CDR2 SASEGT. The chain's CDR3 is CASSNTGTGNEKLFF.

V is TRBV15 and J is TRBJ1-6; the D gene TCRdb calls, TRBD1, cannot be checked with no DNA. The CDR3 sequence is 17 residues long. CDR1 and CDR2 (germline): LNHNV, YYDKDF (reference sequence). The CDR3 spells CATSRPSGGGSYPPLHF.

The V call is TRBV24-1, the J call TRBJ2-3; TCRdb proposes TRBD1, but this gene call is untestable without DNA. The CDR3 covers 16 residues. In germline, CDR1 is KGHDR, CDR2 SFDVKD. CDR3 residues: CATSDQTGLSTDTQYF.

The chain has TRBV7-3 and TRBJ2-5. Germline CDR1 is SGHTA and CDR2 is FQGTGA. The CDR3 sequence is 13 residues long. CDR3 loop: CASSSSSQETQYF.

The chain employs TRBV30 and TRBJ2-5; TCRdb names TRBD2, which stays unverified in the absence of DNA. This CDR3 contains 14 residues. Germline V gene lookup returns CDR1 GTSNPN and CDR2 SVGIG (reference sequence). The CDR3 loop is CAWKPGLAGETQYF.

The rearrangement joins TRBV18 to TRBJ2-1; TCRdb outputs TRBD1, but without DNA this stays unchecked. The CDR3 covers 13 residues. Per germline, CDR1 KGHSH and CDR2 LQKENI. This chain's CDR3 is CASSPNQGTEQFF.

This chain links TRBV14 with TRBJ1-2. The CDR3 consists of 12 residues. Germline V gene lookup returns CDR1 SGHDN and CDR2 FVKESK. The CDR3 spells CASSPTAYGYTF.

The chain recombines TRBV4-1 with TRBJ1-2; with no DNA, the TCRdb D assignment of TRBD1 cannot be verified. There are 19 residues in the CDR3. In germline, CDR1 is MGHRA, CDR2 YSYEKL. CDR3 in amino acids: CASSQAPGLRVKANYGYTF.

This chain links TRBV7-2 with TRBJ2-4; there is no DNA to check the TCRdb D call of TRBD2. CDR1 is SGHTA, CDR2 FQGNSA, per germline. The CDR3 consists of 15 residues. CDR3 in amino acids: CASSLASGTQNIQYF.

The J gene is TRBJ2-5, the V gene TRBV5-1; the D call of TRBD1 rests on TCRdb alone, since no DNA is present to check it. CDR3 length: 15 residues. CDR1 is SGHRS, CDR2 YFSETQ, per germline. CDR3 sequence reads: CASSFRGAHQETQYF. The whole variable domain, filled in from reference TRBV5-1 and TRBJ2-5, reads KAGVTQTPRYLIKTRGQQVTLSCSPISGHRSVSWYQQTPGQGLQFLFEYFSETQRNKGNFPGRFSGRQFSNSRSEMNVSTLELGDSALYLCASSFRGAHQETQYFGPGTRLLVL.

This chain connects TRBV10-3 to TRBJ2-7; TCRdb gives TRBD1 as the D gene, but with no DNA this cannot be confirmed. CDR1 is ENHRY and CDR2 is SYGVKD in the germline V gene. The CDR3 is 15 amino acids. The CDR3 region is CAISGGTGGLYEQYF.

The rearrangement joins TRBV12-3 or TRBV12-4 to TRBJ2-3; no DNA is available, so the TRBD1 call from TCRdb remains unchecked. This CDR3 region has 16 residues. CDR3 loop: CASTLGQGAHSDTQYF.

The V and J genes are TRBV10-2 and TRBJ2-2; TCRdb proposes TRBD1, but this gene call is untestable without DNA. Per germline, CDR1 WSHSY and CDR2 SAAADI. This CDR3 is 16 amino acids long. The CDR3 protein is CASSRRTGLDTGELFF.

J is TRBJ2-1 and V is TRBV7-2. The CDR3 runs to 15 residues. Germline V CDR1 and CDR2: SGHTA, FQGNSA. CDR3 region: CASSLAGATHNEQFF.

CDR3 residues: CASKVGGSTDTQYF. The chain combines TRBV19 with TRBJ2-3; as DNA is missing, the TRBD1 call by TCRdb cannot be tested. The germline gives CDR1 LNHDA, CDR2 SQIVND (reference sequence). This CDR3 has 14 amino acids.

CDR3 amino acids: CASSPGLGGAGNTIYF. This chain uses TRBV6-1 with TRBJ1-3. This CDR3 is built from 16 residues. Germline CDR1 MNHNS, CDR2 SASEGT.